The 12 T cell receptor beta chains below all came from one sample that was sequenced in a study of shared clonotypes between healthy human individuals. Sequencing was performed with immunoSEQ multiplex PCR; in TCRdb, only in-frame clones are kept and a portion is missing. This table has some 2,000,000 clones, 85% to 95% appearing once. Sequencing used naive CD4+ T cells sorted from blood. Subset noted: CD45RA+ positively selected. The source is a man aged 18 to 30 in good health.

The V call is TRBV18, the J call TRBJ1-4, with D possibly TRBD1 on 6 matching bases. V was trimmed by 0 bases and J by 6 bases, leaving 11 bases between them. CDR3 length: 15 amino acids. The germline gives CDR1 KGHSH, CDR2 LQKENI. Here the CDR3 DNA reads TGTGCCAGCTCACCACCGATGGGGGCTTATGAAAAACTGTTTTTT. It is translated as CASSPPMGAYEKLFF.

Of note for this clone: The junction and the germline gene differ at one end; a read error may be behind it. CDR3 amino acids: CASSLSHLALGTATQYF. In DNA, the CDR3 is TGTGCCAGCAGTTTATCTCACCTAGCTCTCGGCACAGCTACGCAGTATTTT. The chain recombines TRBV27 with TRBJ2-3; TRBD2 might be the D (5 bases). CDR1 is MNHEY, CDR2 SMNVEV, per germline (reference sequence). This CDR3 is built from 17 residues.

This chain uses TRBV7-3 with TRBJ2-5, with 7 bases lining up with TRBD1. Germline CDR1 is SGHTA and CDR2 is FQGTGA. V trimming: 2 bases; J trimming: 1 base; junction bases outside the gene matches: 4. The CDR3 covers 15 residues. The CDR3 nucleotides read TGTGCCAGCAGCTTATTCCCAGGGGGCCAAGAGACCCAGTACTTC. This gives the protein CASSLFPGGQETQYF.

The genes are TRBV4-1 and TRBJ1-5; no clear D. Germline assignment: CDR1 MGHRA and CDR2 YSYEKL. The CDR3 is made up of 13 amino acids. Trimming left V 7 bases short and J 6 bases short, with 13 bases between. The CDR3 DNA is TGCGCCAGCAAACTAGAGGAGGGTCAGCCCCAGCATTTT. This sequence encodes CASKLEEGQPQHF.

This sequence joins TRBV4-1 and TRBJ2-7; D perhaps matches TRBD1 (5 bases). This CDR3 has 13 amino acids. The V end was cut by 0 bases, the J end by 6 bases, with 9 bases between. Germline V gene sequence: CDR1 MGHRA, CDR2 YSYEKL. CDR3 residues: CASSQDPGPEQYF. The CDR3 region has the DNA TGCGCCAGCAGCCAAGATCCAGGGCCCGAGCAGTACTTC.

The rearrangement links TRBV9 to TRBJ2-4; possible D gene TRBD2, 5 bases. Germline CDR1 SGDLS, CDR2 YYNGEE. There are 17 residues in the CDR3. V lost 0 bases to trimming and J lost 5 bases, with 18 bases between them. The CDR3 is CASSVDPGDRSQNIQYF. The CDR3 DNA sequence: TGTGCCAGCAGCGTAGACCCCGGGGATCGATCCCAAAACATTCAGTACTTC.

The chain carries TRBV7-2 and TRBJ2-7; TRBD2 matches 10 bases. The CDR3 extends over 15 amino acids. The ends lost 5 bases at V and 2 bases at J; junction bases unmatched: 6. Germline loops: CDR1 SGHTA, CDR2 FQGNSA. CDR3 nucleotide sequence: TGTGCCAGCAGCCCGGCAGCGGGAGGGGCCTACGAGCAGTACTTC. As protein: CASSPAAGGAYEQYF.

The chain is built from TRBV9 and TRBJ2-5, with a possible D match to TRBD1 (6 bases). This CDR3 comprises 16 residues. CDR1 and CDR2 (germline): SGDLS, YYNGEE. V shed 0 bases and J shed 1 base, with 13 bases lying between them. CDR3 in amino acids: CASSVEGGVSQETQYF. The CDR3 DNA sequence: TGTGCCAGCAGCGTAGAAGGGGGAGTGAGCCAAGAGACCCAGTACTTC.

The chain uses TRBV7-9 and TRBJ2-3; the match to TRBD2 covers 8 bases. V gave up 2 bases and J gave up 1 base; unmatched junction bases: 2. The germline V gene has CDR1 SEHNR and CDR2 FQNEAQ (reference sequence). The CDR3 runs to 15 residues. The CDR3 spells CASSLMTSGTDTQYF. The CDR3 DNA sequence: TGTGCCAGCAGCTTAATGACTAGCGGCACAGATACGCAGTATTTT.

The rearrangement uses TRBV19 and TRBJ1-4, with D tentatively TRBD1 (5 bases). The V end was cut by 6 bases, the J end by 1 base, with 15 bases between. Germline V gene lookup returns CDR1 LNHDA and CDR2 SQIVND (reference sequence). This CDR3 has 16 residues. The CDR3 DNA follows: TGTGCCAGTAGACCCGGGACGATGGGAACTAATGAAAAACTGTTTTTT. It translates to CASRPGTMGTNEKLFF.

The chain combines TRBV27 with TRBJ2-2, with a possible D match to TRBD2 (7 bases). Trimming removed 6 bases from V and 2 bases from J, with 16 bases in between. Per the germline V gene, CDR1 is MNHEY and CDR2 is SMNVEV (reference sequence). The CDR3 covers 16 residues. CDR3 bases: TGTGCCAGCAGGCCGGGGGGCAGGGGTAACACCGGGGAGCTGTTTTTT. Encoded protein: CASRPGGRGNTGELFF.

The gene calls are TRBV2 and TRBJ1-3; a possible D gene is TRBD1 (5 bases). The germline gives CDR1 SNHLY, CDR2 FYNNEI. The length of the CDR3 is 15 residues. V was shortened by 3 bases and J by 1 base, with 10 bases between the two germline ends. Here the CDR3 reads CASSEGRTSGNTIYF. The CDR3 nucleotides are TGTGCCAGCAGTGAGGGCAGGACATCTGGAAACACCATATATTTT.